The T cell receptor beta chain described here comes from a study of blood T cell repertoires in COVID-19. Study details: From the United States, Italy and Spain came samples of acute and convalescent COVID-19. T cells, B-cell-depleted T cells, or PBMCs supplied cDNA or gDNA.

Those enrolled, adults aged roughly 18 to 90 years, came from 25 or so US areas. Which cohort a participant joined came from the clinical history participants gave. The CDR3 runs to 14 residues. Trimming pared 0 bases from V and 4 bases from J, leaving 7 bases between. CDR1 and CDR2 (germline): SGHRS, YFSETQ. TCRdb's table, derived via immunoSEQ multiplex PCR, lists solely in-frame clones and lacks some. The table includes a few hundred thousand clones, more than 70% detected once. This sequence was found in a woman between 40 and 50 years old with acute COVID-19. The genes are TRBV5-1 and TRBJ1-4; D not resolved. The sequencing sample was made of PBMCs or T cells enriched from blood (not recorded which). This CDR3 reads CASSLESINEKLFF. The CDR3 DNA reads as TGCGCCAGCAGCTTGGAATCCATTAATGAAAAACTGTTTTTT.